The clone carrying this TCR beta chain was seen only a few times. Its antigen is undetermined. This entry comes from a study of CD8+ T cells in alopecia areata. Between the trimmed V and J ends, which lost 8 bases and 5 bases, there was a span of 10 bases. The germline V gene has CDR1 SQVTM and CDR2 ANQGSEA. This CDR3 region has 11 residues. General study points: Researchers report lesional scalp, most notably alopecia totalis/universalis, outstripped normal scalp in clonality. Relative to mice, TCR sharing across patients was less clear, a difference possibly HLA-related.

Collected material from alopecia areata patients comprised lesional scalp punch biopsies and peripheral blood. cDNA serving as the sequencing template came from extracted, reverse transcribed RNA. The assay was immunoSEQ multiplex PCR, and TCRdb's table has in-frame clones only and misses some. The table lists 65,000 to 95,000 clones, about 53% of them singletons. The source of this sequence is a human donor with alopecia areata. The chain combines TRBV29-1 with TRBJ2-1; no clear D gene. The material sequenced was NKG2D-high CD8+ T cells sorted from blood. In DNA form, the CDR3 reads TGCAGCCCTCGAGTTGACAATGAGCAGTTCTTC. Translated: CSPRVDNEQFF.